Sequencing of this TCR beta chain was carried out in a study of neurological immune-mediated disorders. Notes on the study in general: The study found no CDR3 amino acid sequences shared by expanded clones across subjects, suggesting private repertoires in all groups.

This clonotype came up many times. The antigen remains unidentified. The method for making cDNA was 5'RACE, and it used 10-nucleotide random UMIs. TCRdb re-derived calls from the 5' RACE reads in MiXCR, one entry per CDR3 protein. The table has some 46,000 distinct CDR3 sequences, 3.5% to 5.5% seen once. The CDR3 totals 14 residues. Germline assignment: CDR1 DFQATT and CDR2 SNEGSKA (reference sequence). The V end lost 6 bases, the J end lost 5 bases, and 20 bases lay between the germline ends. Sequenced input: PBMCs. The chain has TRBV20-1 and TRBJ2-7, with a possible D match to TRBD1 (5 bases). This TCR was recovered from a woman aged 60-75 years with multiple sclerosis. The CDR3 DNA is TGCAGTGCCTCGCAGGTCAGGGTAAGACACGAGCAGTACTTC. Translated, it gives CSASQVRVRHEQYF.